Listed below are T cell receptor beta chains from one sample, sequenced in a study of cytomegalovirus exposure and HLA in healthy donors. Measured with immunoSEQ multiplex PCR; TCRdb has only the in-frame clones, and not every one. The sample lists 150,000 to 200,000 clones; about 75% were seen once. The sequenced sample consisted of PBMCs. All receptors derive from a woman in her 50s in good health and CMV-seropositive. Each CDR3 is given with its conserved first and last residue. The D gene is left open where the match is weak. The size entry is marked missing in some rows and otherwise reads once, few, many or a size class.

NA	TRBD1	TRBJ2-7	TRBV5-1	CASSSWTGRSYEQYF	TGCGCCAGCAGTTCCTGGACAGGTCGCTCCTACGAGCAGTACTTC
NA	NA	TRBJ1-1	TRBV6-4	CASRGRENDGRNTEAFF	TGTGCCAGCAGAGGCAGGGAAAACGACGGACGGAACACTGAAGCTTTCTTT
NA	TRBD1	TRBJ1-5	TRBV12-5	CASGAFGDSRNQPQHF	TGTGCTAGTGGTGCGTTTGGGGACAGCCGGAATCAGCCCCAGCATTTT
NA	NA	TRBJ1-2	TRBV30	CAWRTGSGYTF	TGTGCCTGGAGGACTGGGTCGGGCTACACCTTC
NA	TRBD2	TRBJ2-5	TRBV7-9	CASSLNPTSEETQYF	TGTGCCAGCAGCTTAAACCCGACTAGCGAGGAGACCCAGTACTTC
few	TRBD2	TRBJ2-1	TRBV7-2	CASSLDRLAGGREQFF	TGTGCCAGCAGCTTAGATAGACTAGCGGGGGGAAGAGAGCAGTTCTTC
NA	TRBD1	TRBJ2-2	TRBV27	CATATGAHTGELFF	TGTGCCACCGCGACAGGGGCCCACACCGGGGAGCTGTTTTTT
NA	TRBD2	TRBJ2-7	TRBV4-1	CASSRAGDEQYF	TGCGCCAGCAGCCGCGCGGGAGACGAGCAGTACTTC
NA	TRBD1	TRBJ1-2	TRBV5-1	CASRRGQDPSYGYTF	TGCGCCAGCCGCAGGGGGCAGGACCCTAGCTATGGCTACACCTTC
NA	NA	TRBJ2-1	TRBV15	CATSGGFSSYNEQFF	TGTGCCACCAGCGGCGGCTTCAGCTCCTACAATGAGCAGTTCTTC
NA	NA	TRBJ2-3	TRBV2	CASSPQGTYTDTQYF	TGTGCCAGCAGTCCTCAGGGGACATACACAGATACGCAGTATTTT
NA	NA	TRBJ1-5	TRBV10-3	CAISAQDRGNQPQHF	TGTGCCATCAGTGCACAGGATAGGGGCAATCAGCCCCAGCATTTT
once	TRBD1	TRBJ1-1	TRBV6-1	CASSGPGTALNTEAFF	TGTGCCAGCAGTGGCCCCGGGACAGCCCTGAACACTGAAGCTTTCTTT
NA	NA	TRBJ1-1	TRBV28	CASTGRLHTEAFF	TGTGCCAGCACAGGGCGCCTCCACACTGAAGCTTTCTTT
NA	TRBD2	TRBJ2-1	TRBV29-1	CSVGGGNEQFF	TGCAGCGTTGGGGGGGGGAATGAGCAGTTCTTC
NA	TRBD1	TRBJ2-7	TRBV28	CASRPTGTGLYEQYF	TGTGCCAGCAGACCTACCGGGACAGGACTCTACGAGCAGTACTTC
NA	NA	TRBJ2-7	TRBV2	CASSKNFRGTTYEQYF	TGTGCCAGCAGTAAAAACTTCCGGGGTACCACCTACGAGCAGTACTTC
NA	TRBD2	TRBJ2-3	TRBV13	CASSATDPGLAGGDTQYF	TGTGCCAGCAGCGCCACCGATCCGGGACTAGCGGGGGGTGATACGCAGTATTTT
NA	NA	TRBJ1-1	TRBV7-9	CASSLVENTEAFF	TGTGCCAGCAGCTTAGTAGAGAACACTGAAGCTTTCTTT
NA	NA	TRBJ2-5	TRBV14	CASSQDRRETQYF	TGTGCCAGCAGCCAAGACAGGCGAGAGACCCAGTACTTC
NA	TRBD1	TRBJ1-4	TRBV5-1	CASSSGQAATNEKLFF	TGCGCCAGCAGCTCGGGACAGGCCGCAACTAATGAAAAACTGTTTTTT
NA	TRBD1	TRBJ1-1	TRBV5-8	CASSLILQGDTEAFF	TGTGCCAGCAGCTTGATCCTGCAGGGGGACACTGAAGCTTTCTTT
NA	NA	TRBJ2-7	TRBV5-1	CASSLDPEYEQYF	TGCGCCAGCAGCTTGGATCCTGAGTACGAGCAGTACTTC
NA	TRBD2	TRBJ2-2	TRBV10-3	CAISGTSGVWELFF	TGTGCCATCAGTGGGACTAGCGGGGTCTGGGAGCTGTTTTTT
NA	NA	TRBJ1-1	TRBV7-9	CASSQNTEAFF	TGTGCCAGCAGCCAGAACACTGAAGCTTTCTTT
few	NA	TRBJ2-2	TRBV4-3	CASSRRTLTGELFF	TGCGCCAGCAGCCGTAGAACCCTAACCGGGGAGCTGTTTTTT
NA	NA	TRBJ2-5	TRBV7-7	CASSPRGQETQYF	TGTGCTAGCAGCCCCCGGGGGCAAGAGACCCAGTACTTC
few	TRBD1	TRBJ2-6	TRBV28	CASSLTGLSGANVLTF	TGTGCCAGCAGTTTGACAGGGCTCTCTGGGGCCAACGTCCTGACTTTC
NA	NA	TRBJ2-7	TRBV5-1	CASSLRQGWGEQYF	TGCGCCAGCAGCCTGAGGCAGGGGTGGGGCGAGCAGTACTTC
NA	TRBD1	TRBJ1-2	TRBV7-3	CASSPDRDSYGYTF	TGTGCCAGCAGTCCCGACAGGGACTCCTATGGCTACACCTTC
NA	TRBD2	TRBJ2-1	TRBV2	CASNSGGGASGEQFF	TGTGCCAGCAACTCGGGCGGGGGGGCCTCGGGTGAGCAGTTCTTC
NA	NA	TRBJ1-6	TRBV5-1	CASSLQSDRLNSPLHF	TGCGCCAGCAGCTTACAGAGTGACAGACTTAATTCACCCCTCCACTTT